Listed here are 3 T cell receptor beta chains from one sample, sequenced in a study of memory CD8 T cells in hepatitis C reinfection. Time point of the sample: peak reinfection, 3 to 8 weeks after reinfection detection. No in vitro expansion preceded TCR sequencing of the sorted cells. Only in-frame clones appear in the TCRdb table, and some are missing; sequencing was by immunoSEQ multiplex PCR. Of tens of thousands of clones detected, 88% appear once; the ten largest clones hold 1% to 1.5%. The sequencing input was naive CD8+ T cells sorted from blood. Receptors originate from a man aged 18-30 years with hepatitis C virus infection.

The genes are TRBV6-1 and TRBJ2-2; TRBD1 is a possible D gene (6 bases). The CDR3 loop spans 13 amino acids. The V end lost 10 bases, the J end lost 5 bases, and 14 bases lay between the germline ends. Looked up from germline, CDR1 is MNHNS and CDR2 is SASEGT. The CDR3 sequence is CAILRGLTGELFF. The DNA for the CDR3 is TGTGCCATACTCAGGGGTTTGACCGGGGAGCTGTTTTTT.

The CDR3 loop reads CASSGTGPYEQYF. The CDR3 DNA follows: TGTGCCAGCAGTGGGACAGGACCCTACGAGCAGTACTTC. This chain uses TRBV27 with TRBJ2-7; 8 bases are shared with TRBD1. Trimming cost V 5 bases and J 2 bases; bases outside gene matches: 2. CDR1 and CDR2 (germline): MNHEY, SMNVEV (reference sequence). The CDR3 runs 13 residues.

A word on this clone: Other DNA sequences within the sample encode an identical CDR3. This chain joins TRBV19 and TRBJ2-1; 9 bases match TRBD2. This CDR3 is 14 amino acids long. Germline trimming cut 3 bases from V and 9 bases from J; bases unmatched to any gene: 6. Germline V lookup: CDR1 LNHDA, CDR2 SQIVND (reference sequence). The CDR3 DNA follows: TGTGCCAGTAGTATTGGCGGGGGGGTCTTTGAGCAGTTCTTC. This gives the protein CASSIGGGVFEQFF.